A single sample is the source of the 19 T cell receptor beta chains below, sequenced in a study of Graves' ophthalmopathy and Graves' hyperthyroidism. RNA served as the template for amplifying TCR beta CDR3 regions. Second-round multiplex PCR came after a first-round RT-PCR that employed HTBI primers. TCRdb re-derived calls from the multiplex PCR reads in MiXCR, one entry per CDR3 protein. The table includes approximately 480,000 distinct CDR3 sequences, 14% detected once. Sequencing input: blood. The receptor source for this set is a woman in her thirties with Graves' ophthalmopathy.

The chain couples TRBV6-1 to TRBJ1-1; TRBD1 matches 7 bases. J lost 5 bases, V lost 3 bases, and 6 bases had no gene match. The CDR3 contains 14 residues. CDR1 is MNHNS, CDR2 SASEGT, per germline. For the CDR3, the DNA is TGTGCCAGCAGTGAGGGGCAGGGGGAGACTGAAGCTTTCTTT. The encoded protein is CASSEGQGETEAFF.

This clonotype was observed at least ten times. The rearrangement joins TRBV11-3 to TRBJ1-1; D unresolved. In germline, CDR1 is SGHNT, CDR2 YENEEA. The CDR3 is made up of 15 amino acids. V lost 4 bases to trimming and J lost 4 bases, with 16 bases between them. The CDR3 DNA reads as TGTGCCAGCAGCTCCTACACTAACAGAGGCACTGAAGCTTTCTTT. Amino acid sequence: CASSSYTNRGTEAFF.

This clonotype was counted ten times or more. CDR3 sequence reads: CATSRGGGSESNQPQHF. In nucleotides, the CDR3 is TGTGCCACCAGCAGAGGGGGGGGGTCGGAAAGCAATCAGCCCCAGCATTTT. This chain connects TRBV15 to TRBJ1-5; possible D gene TRBD1, 5 bases. V was trimmed by 1 base and J by 1 base, leaving 14 bases between them. The germline V gene encodes CDR1 LNHNV and CDR2 YYDKDF (reference sequence). There are 17 residues in the CDR3.

This clonotype was seen a handful of times. The CDR3 here is CASTGRGSTDTQYF. DNA of the CDR3: TGTGCCAGCACCGGGAGAGGTTCCACAGATACGCAGTATTTT. This sequence joins TRBV28 and TRBJ2-3, with a possible D match to TRBD2 (6 bases). Germline CDR1 and CDR2: MDHEN and SYDVKM. Trimming removed 7 bases from V and 2 bases from J, with 13 bases in between. CDR3 length equals 14 residues.

This clonotype came up many times. The V and J genes are TRBV6-4 and TRBJ1-5; 9 bases map to TRBD1. CDR3 length equals 18 residues. V lost 6 bases and J lost 1; bases outside the gene matches: 13. CDR1 is MRHNA, CDR2 SNTAGT, per germline. The CDR3 DNA is TGTGCCAGCAGGACCGGGACAGGGATCGGAGGGAGCAATCAGCCCCAGCATTTT. This sequence encodes CASRTGTGIGGSNQPQHF.

This clonotype was counted a few times. J is TRBJ1-5 and V is TRBV28; 7 bases are shared with TRBD1. The germline gives CDR1 MDHEN, CDR2 SYDVKM. V lost 3 bases to trimming and J lost 4 bases; unmatched junction nucleotides: 6. CDR3 length: 15 residues. The CDR3 DNA reads as TGTGCCAGCAGTTTTCTGACAGGGAATAATCAGCCCCAGCATTTT. This gives the protein CASSFLTGNNQPQHF.

In this sample, this clonotype turned up many times. This chain joins TRBV6-1 and TRBJ2-2; the match to TRBD1 covers 7 bases. The CDR3 has 15 amino acids. Per the germline V gene, CDR1 is MNHNS and CDR2 is SASEGT. The ends lost 6 bases at V and 4 bases at J; junction bases unmatched: 8. CDR3 in amino acids: CASRGGQVFTGELFF. The CDR3 region has the DNA TGTGCCAGCAGAGGAGGACAGGTTTTCACCGGGGAGCTGTTTTTT.

This rearrangement joins TRBV19 to TRBJ1-6; D call uncertain. The CDR3 contains 15 residues. V was cut by 6 bases and J by 6 bases, with 15 bases left in between. Germline values: CDR1 LNHDA, CDR2 SQIVND (reference sequence). CDR3 coding DNA: TGTGCCAGTAGACTGGAGGAGCTCCCTAATTCACCCCTCCACTTT. Its translation is CASRLEELPNSPLHF.

The chain links TRBV12-3 or TRBV12-4 to TRBJ1-5; D unclear. The CDR3 extends over 13 amino acids. Trimming left V 1 base short and J 5 bases short, with 6 bases between. Here the CDR3 DNA reads TGTGCCAGCAGTTTAGGTCAGGATCAGCCCCAGCATTTT. Protein sequence: CASSLGQDQPQHF.

This clonotype was seen a handful of times. The V and J genes are TRBV30 and TRBJ1-6; 9 bases are a match to TRBD1. This CDR3 is 12 amino acids long. The J segment lost 7 bases and the V segment lost 7 bases, leaving 2 bases of the junction unmatched. Per the germline V gene, CDR1 is GTSNPN and CDR2 is SVGIG (reference sequence). The CDR3 spells CALDRGNSPLHF. The CDR3 DNA reads TGTGCCTTGGACAGGGGAAATTCACCCCTCCACTTT.

This clonotype has a count of ten or more. The rearrangement links TRBV28 to TRBJ1-1; 10 bases fit TRBD1. The CDR3 loop spans 16 amino acids. V was pared by 2 bases and J by 7 bases, with 10 bases of the junction left unmatched. Germline assignment: CDR1 MDHEN and CDR2 SYDVKM. The CDR3 sequence is CASSLAHLGQGVEAFF. Here the CDR3 DNA reads TGTGCCAGCAGTTTAGCGCACCTCGGACAGGGGGTTGAAGCTTTCTTT.

Ten or more counts support this clonotype. This sequence joins TRBV7-3 and TRBJ2-7, with D unresolved. V was shortened by 1 base and J by 7 bases, with 11 bases between the two germline ends. Germline loops: CDR1 SGHTA, CDR2 FQGTGA. The CDR3 is 13 residues long. CDR3 DNA sequence: TGTGCCAGCAGCTTAATGAGCCGGACGGAGCAGTACTTC. Translating gives CASSLMSRTEQYF.

This clonotype was recorded at least ten times. The J gene is TRBJ1-5, the V gene TRBV2; no clear D gene. Trimming removed 6 bases from V and 5 bases from J, with 8 bases in between. CDR1 is SNHLY and CDR2 is FYNNEI in the germline V gene. The CDR3 extends over 12 amino acids. The CDR3 reads CASRTRYQPQHF. The CDR3, as DNA: TGTGCCAGCAGGACGCGTTATCAGCCCCAGCATTTT.

In this sample, this clonotype turned up many times. The chain recombines TRBV6-1 with TRBJ2-7; TRBD1 aligns across 8 bases. Per the germline V gene, CDR1 is MNHNS and CDR2 is SASEGT. CDR3 length: 15 residues. Unmatched junction bases numbered 10, after V lost 7 bases and J lost 2 bases. For the CDR3, the DNA is TGTGCCAGCACTAATCGGACAGGGCGCACCTACGAGCAGTACTTC. This gives the protein CASTNRTGRTYEQYF.

The V call is TRBV20-1, the J call TRBJ2-7, with D possibly matching TRBD2 (6 bases). The V end lost 1 base, the J end lost 3 bases, and 13 bases lay between the germline ends. CDR3 length: 14 residues. Germline CDR1 is DFQATT and CDR2 is SNEGSKA (reference sequence). The DNA for the CDR3 is TGCAGTGCTAGAGTGCAGGTCGGGGGCTACGAGCAGTACTTC. Amino acid sequence: CSARVQVGGYEQYF.

This rearrangement joins TRBV6-1 to TRBJ1-5, with D perhaps matching TRBD1 (5 bases). CDR1 and CDR2 (germline): MNHNS, SASEGT. V was pared by 4 bases and J by 0 bases, with 22 bases between. CDR3 length: 19 amino acids. The CDR3 protein is CASSAPLRQKIYSNQPQHF. The CDR3 DNA reads TGTGCCAGCAGTGCACCCTTAAGACAGAAGATTTATAGCAATCAGCCCCAGCATTTT.

For the CDR3, the DNA is TGTGCCAGCAGCGGACAAGGGGGAGCTAACTATGGCTACACCTTC. It is translated as CASSGQGGANYGYTF. The genes are TRBV9 and TRBJ1-2, with a weak D call TRBD1 (6 bases). In germline, CDR1 is SGDLS, CDR2 YYNGEE. V was trimmed by 3 bases and J by 0 bases, leaving 12 bases between them. This CDR3 is built from 15 residues.

This clonotype was counted ten times or more. This chain links TRBV12-3 or TRBV12-4 with TRBJ1-1; no firm D call. The CDR3 consists of 14 residues. Trimming took 3 bases from V and 0 from J, leaving 8 bases between them. The CDR3 sequence is CASSFTRMNTEAFF. The CDR3 DNA reads TGTGCCAGCAGTTTCACAAGGATGAACACTGAAGCTTTCTTT.

Many counts were recorded for this clonotype. The chain links TRBV12-5 to TRBJ2-5; a weak D match, TRBD1 (6 bases). V lost 1 base to trimming and J lost 0 bases, with 18 bases between them. CDR1 and CDR2 from the germline V gene are LGHNT and FRNRAP. This CDR3 spans 18 amino acids. CDR3 bases: TGTGCTAGTGGTTTGGCCCTGGGGGCGCAGAGGCACCAAGAGACCCAGTACTTC. As protein: CASGLALGAQRHQETQYF.